Below, 27 T cell receptor beta chains from the same sample are listed, as sequenced in a study of blood T cell repertoires in COVID-19. Only in-frame clones appear in the TCRdb table, and some are missing; sequencing was by immunoSEQ multiplex PCR. Seen here are some 200,000 clones, 80% to 90% observed once, and the top ten hold approximately 7.3%. Sequenced input: PBMCs or T cells enriched from blood (not recorded which). The receptors were gathered from a man aged 25 to 40 in a cohort exposed to, infected with or recovered from COVID-19 (not recorded which).

The rearrangement uses TRBV5-8 and TRBJ1-4; 8 nucleotides match TRBD1. The germline gives CDR1 SGHTS, CDR2 YDEGEE. V trimming: 0 bases; J trimming: 10 bases; junction bases outside the gene matches: 2. The CDR3 totals 13 residues. The DNA for the CDR3 is TGTGCCAGCAGCTTGGGACAGGGGAGAAAACTGTTTTTT. This gives the protein CASSLGQGRKLFF.

This chain links TRBV30 with TRBJ1-1; maybe TRBD1 (6 bases). Looked up from germline, CDR1 is GTSNPN and CDR2 is SVGIG (reference sequence). This CDR3 region has 14 residues. V lost 7 bases to trimming and J lost 8 bases, with 23 bases between them. The CDR3 loop reads CASGTSYAKTEAFF. As DNA, the CDR3 is TGTGCCTCCGGGACATCTTACGCAAAGACCGAAGCTTTCTTT.

The chain is built from TRBV2 and TRBJ2-1; 11 bases fit TRBD2. Trimming took 5 bases from V and 8 from J; bases not matched to a gene: 14. Germline values: CDR1 SNHLY, CDR2 FYNNEI. The CDR3 loop spans 17 amino acids. The CDR3 protein is CASSRRILAGDSHEQFF. CDR3 DNA: TGTGCCAGCAGTAGACGTATACTAGCGGGAGACTCCCATGAGCAGTTCTTC. The variable domain in full, completed from reference TRBV2 and TRBJ2-1, reads EPEVTQTPSHQVTQMGQEVILRCVPISNHLYFYWYRQILGQKVEFLVSFYNNEISEKSEIFDDQFSVERPDGSNFTLKIRSTKLEDSAMYFCASSRRILAGDSHEQFFGPGTRLTVL.

The chain has TRBV7-2 and TRBJ1-6; 7 bases agree with TRBD1. Trimming removed 5 bases from V and 9 bases from J; junction bases left unmatched: 10. This CDR3 is built from 15 residues. The V gene's germline CDR1 is SGHTA and CDR2 FQGNSA. The CDR3 DNA reads as TGTGCCAGCAGCACCAGACAGGGAAGCACTTCACCCCTCCACTTT. This encodes CASSTRQGSTSPLHF.

The V call is TRBV19, the J call TRBJ2-7; D possibly corresponds to TRBD1 (5 bases). V gave up 4 bases and J gave up 2 bases, with 15 bases separating them. Germline V gives CDR1 LNHDA, CDR2 SQIVND (reference sequence). The CDR3 is 15 amino acids. The CDR3 spells CASSRNRNLPYEQYF. The DNA for the CDR3 is TGTGCCAGTAGTAGGAACAGGAATCTACCCTACGAGCAGTACTTC.

This chain uses TRBV27 with TRBJ1-5; 7 positions match TRBD1. V lost 2 bases, J lost 2 bases, and 0 bases stayed unmatched. Looked up from germline, CDR1 is MNHEY and CDR2 is SMNVEV (reference sequence). The CDR3 length is 14 residues. The CDR3 region is CASSLDRGNQPQHF. CDR3 in DNA: TGTGCCAGCAGTTTAGACAGGGGCAATCAGCCCCAGCATTTT.

This sequence joins TRBV28 and TRBJ2-7; 7 bases match TRBD1. Germline CDR1 MDHEN, CDR2 SYDVKM. After removal of 3 bases from V and 0 bases from J, the junction contained 8 bases not matched to a gene. This CDR3 spans 16 amino acids. CDR3 nucleotides: TGTGCCAGCAGTTTGGACCCGGGACAGCTCTCCTACGAGCAGTACTTC. It translates to CASSLDPGQLSYEQYF.

The rearrangement joins TRBV19 to TRBJ2-5; tentative D call: TRBD1 (5 bases). Trimming took 5 bases from V and 0 from J, leaving 16 bases between them. CDR1 LNHDA and CDR2 SQIVND come from the germline V gene (reference sequence). CDR3 length: 16 amino acids. DNA of the CDR3: TGTGCCAGTAGTTCCCGACAGACCTCGTACCAAGAGACCCAGTACTTC. Amino acids: CASSSRQTSYQETQYF.

This chain joins TRBV24-1 and TRBJ1-1; D possibly corresponds to TRBD1 (6 bases). From germline, CDR1 is KGHDR and CDR2 SFDVKD. The CDR3 has 13 amino acids. Trimming left V 4 bases short and J 6 bases short, with 11 bases between. The CDR3 loop reads CATSEPNRAEAFF. The CDR3 nucleotides are TGTGCCACCAGTGAGCCGAACAGGGCTGAAGCTTTCTTT.

The chain combines TRBV28 with TRBJ1-2; a weak D match, TRBD1 (5 bases). CDR3 length: 13 amino acids. The ends were cut back, 6 bases at V and 5 bases at J, with 13 bases in the middle. Germline V CDR1 and CDR2: MDHEN, SYDVKM. CDR3 region: CASRPPGGYGYTF. CDR3 DNA: TGTGCCAGCAGGCCCCCTGGGGGGTATGGCTACACCTTC.

This chain joins TRBV12-5 and TRBJ1-2; D is uncertain. The V gene lost 7 bases and the J gene lost 1 base, with 19 bases spanning the gap. There are 16 residues in the CDR3. Germline V CDR1 and CDR2: LGHNT, FRNRAP. CDR3 loop: CASAPRGARSNYGYTF. Here the CDR3 DNA reads TGTGCTAGTGCCCCTCGGGGAGCCCGCAGTAACTATGGCTACACCTTC.

V is TRBV5-1 and J is TRBJ1-2; TRBD1 aligns across 7 bases. This CDR3 region has 13 residues. Germline trimming cut 0 bases from V and 13 bases from J; bases unmatched to any gene: 9. Germline lookup yields CDR1 SGHRS and CDR2 YFSETQ. The CDR3 sequence: CASSLAEGGACTF. The CDR3 DNA is TGCGCCAGCAGCTTGGCCGAAGGGGGCGCTTGCACCTTC.

The gene calls are TRBV4-1 and TRBJ1-1, with a weak D call TRBD1 (5 bases). V shed 0 bases and J shed 0 bases, with 11 bases lying between them. The CDR3 is 16 residues long. Germline V CDR1 and CDR2: MGHRA, YSYEKL. The CDR3, as DNA: TGCGCCAGCAGCCAAGATTGGGGCACTTTGAACACTGAAGCTTTCTTT. It yields the protein CASSQDWGTLNTEAFF.

The chain links TRBV11-2 to TRBJ1-6, with TRBD1 matching over 8 bases. V trimming: 0 bases; J trimming: 8 bases; junction bases outside the gene matches: 6. The CDR3 length is 16 residues. Looked up from germline, CDR1 is SGHAT and CDR2 is FQNNGV. CDR3 sequence reads: CASSLDPGQGHSPLHF. The CDR3 DNA reads as TGTGCCAGCAGCTTAGATCCCGGACAGGGTCATTCACCCCTCCACTTT.

The chain links TRBV28 to TRBJ2-7; a possible D gene is TRBD2 (5 bases). Germline-derived CDR1 and CDR2 are MDHEN and SYDVKM. The germline V and J ends were trimmed by 3 bases and 1 base, with 16 bases remaining between them. The CDR3 sequence is 16 residues long. In DNA form, the CDR3 reads TGTGCCAGCAGTTTGGGAGATCGGGGATTTTCCTACGAGCAGTACTTC. This sequence encodes CASSLGDRGFSYEQYF.

The gene calls are TRBV6-5 and TRBJ1-6, with 8 bases aligning to TRBD1. Germline values: CDR1 MNHEY, CDR2 SVGAGI. The CDR3 length is 15 residues. V trimming: 6 bases; J trimming: 9 bases; junction bases outside the gene matches: 10. The CDR3 DNA follows: TGTGCCAGCAGGAGCGGACAGGGAGGAAGTTCACCCCTCCACTTT. This encodes CASRSGQGGSSPLHF.

This sequence joins TRBV7-9 and TRBJ2-7; 8 nucleotides line up with TRBD1. This CDR3 comprises 17 residues. Trimming took 2 bases from V and 4 from J; bases not matched to a gene: 13. Germline-derived CDR1 and CDR2 are SEHNR and FQNEAQ (reference sequence). This CDR3 reads CASSLFTGGQRGYEQYF. The CDR3 coding sequence is TGTGCCAGCAGCTTATTTACAGGGGGGCAAAGGGGTTACGAGCAGTACTTC. The full variable domain, with the rest looked up from reference TRBV7-9 and TRBJ2-7, is DTGVSQNPRHKITKRGQNVTFRCDPISEHNRLYWYRQTLGQGPEFLTYFQNEAQLEKSRLLSDRFSAERPKGSFSTLEIQRTEQGDSAMYLCASSLFTGGQRGYEQYFGPGTRLTVT.

The CDR3 reads CASSLLRTSGLYEQYF. As DNA, the CDR3 is TGCGCCAGCAGCCTGCTTCGGACTAGCGGGTTGTACGAGCAGTACTTC. J is TRBJ2-7 and V is TRBV4-1; the match to TRBD2 covers 11 bases. Germline CDR1 is MGHRA and CDR2 is YSYEKL. The CDR3 runs to 16 residues. V lost 4 bases to trimming and J lost 4 bases; unmatched junction nucleotides: 9.

The count of this clone is one. The chain links TRBV28 to TRBJ1-6, with D perhaps matching TRBD1 (6 bases). This CDR3 is 15 amino acids long. Looked up from germline, CDR1 is MDHEN and CDR2 is SYDVKM. Trimming cost V 6 bases and J 2 bases, with 11 bases left between them. The CDR3 bases are TGTGCCAGCAGCCCGACAGGTCCCTATAATTCACCCCTCCACTTT. Its translation: CASSPTGPYNSPLHF.

This chain joins TRBV28 and TRBJ2-7; the D gene is possibly TRBD2 (6 bases). In germline, CDR1 is MDHEN, CDR2 SYDVKM. The CDR3 is 13 residues long. V lost 8 bases to trimming and J lost 2 bases, with 13 bases between them. DNA for the CDR3: TGTGCCAGCTCACCGGGAGCCGCCTACGAGCAGTACTTC. Translation gives CASSPGAAYEQYF.

The chain has TRBV7-3 and TRBJ2-5; TRBD2 aligns across 9 bases. J lost 2 bases, V lost 1 base, and 5 bases had no gene match. The germline V gene encodes CDR1 SGHTA and CDR2 FQGTGA. The CDR3 is 16 amino acids. In nucleotides, the CDR3 is TGTGCCAGCAGCTTAAGGCTAGCGGGGACTCAAGAGACCCAGTACTTC. Its translation: CASSLRLAGTQETQYF.

This clone was observed a single time. The chain combines TRBV18 with TRBJ1-5, with D tentatively TRBD1 (5 bases). Deletions cut 3 bases from V and 7 bases from J, with 16 bases between. Germline V gene sequence: CDR1 KGHSH, CDR2 LQKENI. CDR3 length: 15 amino acids. The CDR3 DNA reads as TGTGCCAGCTCACCCGGGGCGGGGGGAAACCAGCCCCAGCATTTT. Translating gives CASSPGAGGNQPQHF. Drawing the rest from reference TRBV18 and TRBJ1-5, the complete variable domain is NAGVMQNPRHLVRRRGQEARLRCSPMKGHSHVYWYRQLPEEGLKFMVYLQKENIIDESGMPKERFSAEFPKEGPSILRIQQVVRGDSAAYFCASSPGAGGNQPQHFGDGTRLSIL.

The chain couples TRBV5-1 to TRBJ1-1; 7 bases are shared with TRBD1. CDR1 is SGHRS, CDR2 YFSETQ, per germline. Trimming cost V 2 bases and J 4 bases; bases outside gene matches: 8. This CDR3 is built from 15 residues. The CDR3 sequence is CASSFGPQGGTEAFF. CDR3 DNA sequence: TGCGCCAGCAGCTTTGGGCCTCAGGGGGGCACTGAAGCTTTCTTT.

The rearrangement links TRBV3-1 (or the pseudogene TRBV3-2) to TRBJ2-7; TRBD1 matches at 7 bases. The junction had 6 bases not matched to a gene; V was cut back by 4 bases and J by 6 bases. The CDR3 runs to 13 residues. The V gene's germline CDR1 is LGHDT and CDR2 YNNKEL (reference sequence). The CDR3 bases are TGTGCCAGCAGCCCCCCCAACAGGGGCGAGCAGTACTTC. It is translated as CASSPPNRGEQYF.

The gene calls are TRBV3-1 (or the pseudogene TRBV3-2) and TRBJ2-7; D is perhaps TRBD2 (6 bases). The germline V gene has CDR1 LGHDT and CDR2 YNNKEL (reference sequence). Trimming shortened V by 4 bases and J by 2 bases, and 12 bases separated the two germline ends. The CDR3 has 14 residues. DNA of the CDR3: TGTGCCAGCAGCCCGAGGGACTCGCCCTACGAGCAGTACTTC. Amino acid sequence: CASSPRDSPYEQYF.

The CDR3 DNA reads as TGTGCCAGTAGTATGTTTGGGGCCTCCTACGAGCAGTACTTC. It encodes CASSMFGASYEQYF. The chain links TRBV19 to TRBJ2-7, with D perhaps TRBD1 (5 bases). Trimming removed 3 bases at V and 0 bases at J, with 9 bases between. The CDR3 loop spans 14 amino acids. Germline V gene sequence: CDR1 LNHDA, CDR2 SQIVND (reference sequence). Using reference TRBV19 and TRBJ2-7 for the parts outside the CDR3, the full variable domain is DGGITQSPKYLFRKEGQNVTLSCEQNLNHDAMYWYRQDPGQGLRLIYYSQIVNDFQKGDIAEGYSVSREKKESFPLTVTSAQKNPTAFYLCASSMFGASYEQYFGPGTRLTVT.

In its sample, this clone was seen once. V is TRBV4-1 and J is TRBJ1-2, with a weak D call TRBD1 (6 bases). Germline values: CDR1 MGHRA, CDR2 YSYEKL. Trimming took off 4 bases at V and 8 bases at J, with 17 bases between the two ends. This CDR3 comprises 14 residues. The DNA of the CDR3 is TGCGCCAGCAGCCTGTCACAGGGCGGTGAAGGCTACACCTTC. Amino acid sequence: CASSLSQGGEGYTF.